The 2 T cell receptor beta chains listed next were all sequenced from one sample in a study of somatic mutations in cytotoxic T cells in rheumatoid arthritis. Profiling relied on immunoSEQ multiplex PCR, and the TCRdb table lists in-frame clones only, not all of them. Among 20,000 to 25,000 clones listed, 86% were seen once. Sequencing input: CD8+ T cells sorted from blood. The receptors were sampled from a woman in her forties or fifties in good health.

This rearrangement joins TRBV29-1 to TRBJ1-2; TRBD1 matches at 7 bases. The CDR3 is 13 residues long. Unmatched junction bases numbered 2, after V lost 0 bases and J lost 4 bases. Germline V gene lookup returns CDR1 SQVTM and CDR2 ANQGSEA. DNA of the CDR3: TGCAGCGTTGAAGATGGGACAGCCTATGGCTACACCTTC. Protein product: CSVEDGTAYGYTF.

The J gene is TRBJ1-1, the V gene TRBV11-1; D ambiguous. V gave up 1 base and J gave up 2 bases, with 5 bases separating them. The CDR3 totals 13 residues. Germline V CDR1 and CDR2: SGHAT, FQDESV (reference sequence). CDR3 bases: TGTGCCAGCAGCTTAGGGACTAACACTGAAGCTTTCTTT. Encoded protein: CASSLGTNTEAFF.